This T cell receptor beta chain was sequenced for a study of T cell changes during pregnancy in multiple sclerosis (dated 2019 in TCRdb). Background on the whole study: The study looked at changes in the T cell repertoire across pregnancy in women with multiple sclerosis.

As regards this clone: The antigen it recognizes is unknown. Per-base qualities were not stored, and no clone one base away is much larger.

Reading from cysteine to phenylalanine, the CDR3 counts 16 amino acids. The kept DNA is CDR3 alone, 48 bases in frame from the first base. Looking up the germline V gene yields CDR1 SGHAT and CDR2 FQNNGV. The germline ends are 15 bases apart after V is trimmed by 1 base and J by 2 bases. The receptor library was made with the immunoSEQ multiplex PCR assay. Drawn from immuneACCESS, this table holds only the in-frame rearrangements with V and J called that TCRdb kept. Clones are partly lost; checked studies trace under half to an unresolved V gene and leave the rest unexplained. Here the sample has 74,000 or so clones; roughly nine tenths occur a single time. The ten largest clones take up around 0.2% of the sample.

The rearranged segments are TRBV11-2 and TRBJ2-7, with the D gene uncertain. This clonotype was sampled from a female donor with multiple sclerosis, enrolled in a pregnancy study. This specimen consisted of CD4+ T cells from peripheral blood mononuclear cells, obtained before pregnancy. In nucleotides, the sequence is TGTGCCAGCAGCTTAGGCTCTTGGTCAGGTCCCTACGAGCAGTACTTC. This yields the protein CASSLGSWSGPYEQYF.